This record covers a single T cell receptor beta chain. Everyone who took part was roughly 18 to 89 years old, and they came from fewer than 25 US areas. Original processing notes: Using reference gene primer amplification, nucleated cell counts were estimated. The method was immunoSEQ multiplex PCR; TCRdb's version includes in-frame clones alone and lacks a portion of them. Clone size and V and J calls were adopted from that table, with D and trimming inferred from the DNA. Among 310,000 or so clones listed, 75% to 95% were seen once. Between the trimmed V and J ends, which lost 1 base and 0 bases, there was a span of 2 bases. CDR3 length equals 12 residues. The germline V gene has CDR1 SGDLS and CDR2 YYNGEE. This entry is derived from a study of blood T cell repertoires in COVID-19. Study overall: Sample material is recorded as cDNA or gDNA derived from T cells, B-cell-depleted T cells, or PBMCs.

The receptor comes from a woman under 40 who had recovered from COVID-19. The V and J genes are TRBV9 and TRBJ2-7; no clear D gene. The sequenced sample was PBMCs or T cells enriched from blood (not recorded which). DNA of the CDR3: TGTGCCAGCAGCGTATACTCCTACGAGCAGTACTTC. Translated, it gives CASSVYSYEQYF.